The 15 T cell receptor beta chains reported below all come from one sample, sequenced in a study of graft-versus-host responses after intestinal transplantation. Generated by immunoSEQ multiplex PCR, the TCRdb table keeps only in-frame clones and is missing some. The sample holds 35,000 to 50,000 clones, over 90% seen once. No antigens are known for them. Sequencing used unstimulated CD8+ T cells sorted from spleen or lymph node cells, obtained before transplant. The receptors shown here come from a human donor who was the organ donor for an intestinal transplant.

The V gene is TRBV4-1, the J gene TRBJ2-5, with D possibly being TRBD1 (6 bases). Trimming removed 1 base from V and 5 bases from J, with 14 bases in between. The CDR3 loop spans 15 amino acids. Per the germline V gene, CDR1 is MGHRA and CDR2 is YSYEKL. The CDR3 coding sequence is TGCGCCAGCAGCCAAGGACTCGCCCAGGGGGAGACCCAGTACTTC. This gives the protein CASSQGLAQGETQYF.

This CDR3 is CASSPTGLEQYF. The CDR3, as DNA: TGTGCCAGCAGCCCGACAGGTCTCGAGCAGTACTTC. The chain links TRBV7-9 to TRBJ2-7, with TRBD1 as a possible D gene (6 bases). The CDR3 has 12 residues. V lost 5 bases to trimming and J lost 6 bases, with 11 bases between them. Per the germline V gene, CDR1 is SEHNR and CDR2 is FQNEAQ (reference sequence).

The V call is TRBV4-1, the J call TRBJ1-5; 7 bases are a match to TRBD1. From germline, CDR1 is MGHRA and CDR2 YSYEKL. The V segment lost 7 bases and the J segment 4 bases; nucleotides outside the gene matches: 10. The CDR3 totals 15 residues. Here the CDR3 reads CASTSGQMGNQPQHF. CDR3 DNA sequence: TGCGCCAGCACTTCGGGACAGATGGGAAATCAGCCCCAGCATTTT.

The CDR3 DNA is TGCGCCAGCAGCCCACCCCCCCTATATTGGGCCCTATGGGTGCGGGGCGGCTATGGCTACACCTTC. Translating gives CASSPPPLYWALWVRGGYGYTF. The V call is TRBV4-1, the J call TRBJ1-2; tentatively, D is TRBD1 (5 bases). V was clipped by 4 bases and J by 4 bases, with 37 bases between them. CDR1 is MGHRA, CDR2 YSYEKL, per germline. CDR3 length: 22 amino acids.

V usage is TRBV27 and J usage is TRBJ1-5; tentatively, D is TRBD1 (5 bases). The germline V gene has CDR1 MNHEY and CDR2 SMNVEV (reference sequence). Trimming cost V 2 bases and J 0 bases, with 8 bases left between them. The CDR3 length is 15 residues. The CDR3 DNA reads as TGTGCCAGCAGTTTAGAGGGGTATAGCAATCAGCCCCAGCATTTT. It encodes CASSLEGYSNQPQHF.

This chain joins TRBV27 and TRBJ2-1, with 8 bases fitting TRBD2. From germline, CDR1 is MNHEY and CDR2 SMNVEV (reference sequence). Trimming at V came to 2 bases and at J to 5 bases, leaving 5 bases not matched to a gene. CDR3 size: 15 residues. The CDR3 DNA reads as TGTGCCAGCAGTTTAGGGACTAGATCTCACAATGAGCAGTTCTTC. It yields the protein CASSLGTRSHNEQFF.

This chain links TRBV7-9 with TRBJ1-1; 8 bases are a match to TRBD1. Germline V gene lookup returns CDR1 SEHNR and CDR2 FQNEAQ (reference sequence). This CDR3 has 12 amino acids. V dropped 6 bases and J dropped 3; count of bases not matched to a gene: 0. The CDR3 spells CASRTGDTEAFF. DNA for the CDR3: TGTGCCAGCAGGACAGGGGACACTGAAGCTTTCTTT.

This sequence joins TRBV2 and TRBJ2-2; perhaps TRBD2 as D (6 bases). CDR3 length equals 15 residues. Deletions cut 7 bases from V and 2 bases from J, with 14 bases between. Germline values: CDR1 SNHLY, CDR2 FYNNEI. CDR3 region: CASNPRRGNTGELFF. In DNA form, the CDR3 reads TGTGCCAGCAACCCTAGGAGGGGAAACACCGGGGAGCTGTTTTTT.

The CDR3 DNA follows: TGTGCCAGCAGTTTACTGGGGATTGATTCACCCCTCCACTTT. It translates to CASSLLGIDSPLHF. The V and J genes are TRBV27 and TRBJ1-6; D uncertain. Trimming cost V 2 bases and J 8 bases, with 10 bases left between them. CDR1 is MNHEY, CDR2 SMNVEV, per germline (reference sequence). The CDR3 has 14 amino acids.

In its sample, this clone was seen once. The chain employs TRBV21-1 and TRBJ2-7. TRBV21-1 is an annotated pseudogene. The CDR3 contains 16 residues. The CDR3, as DNA: TGTGCCAGCAGCAAAGGGTCAGGGTCGGACTCTCAAGAGCAGTACTTC. It codes for CASSKGSGSDSQEQYF.

The chain uses TRBV9 and TRBJ2-3; 7 bases match TRBD2. The length of the CDR3 is 16 residues. Per germline, CDR1 SGDLS and CDR2 YYNGEE. With 4 bases clipped from V and 2 bases from J, the junction kept 10 bases outside the gene matches. The CDR3 sequence: CASSRTSGIHTDTQYF. For the CDR3, the DNA is TGTGCCAGCAGCCGGACGAGCGGGATACACACAGATACGCAGTATTTT.

The chain combines TRBV27 with TRBJ2-3, with 11 bases lining up with TRBD2. Germline CDR1 reads MNHEY; CDR2 reads SMNVEV (reference sequence). The CDR3 loop spans 16 amino acids. V was clipped by 7 bases and J by 6 bases; unmatched bases: 12. CDR3 sequence (DNA): TGTGCCAGCAAGGTTCGTAGCGGGAGGGCCTCGGATACGCAGTATTTT. As protein: CASKVRSGRASDTQYF.

This chain uses TRBV25-1 with TRBJ2-2; weak D call: TRBD2 (5 bases). The germline CDR1 and CDR2 sequences are MGHDK and SYGVNS. This CDR3 is built from 18 residues. Trimming took off 0 bases at V and 2 bases at J, with 16 bases between the two ends. The CDR3 loop reads CASSEYFPGSYNTGELFF. The CDR3, as DNA: TGTGCCAGCAGTGAATATTTCCCTGGGAGTTACAACACCGGGGAGCTGTTTTTT.

V is TRBV5-6 and J is TRBJ2-7; 9 bases match TRBD2. This CDR3 spans 17 amino acids. J gave up 7 bases and V 4 bases, and 18 bases lay outside the gene matches. Germline V gene lookup returns CDR1 SGHDT and CDR2 YYEEEE. In DNA, the CDR3 is TGTGCCAGCAGCCCCGGGCAGGGTATAGCGGGAGCGGGTGAGCAGTACTTC. Translating it yields CASSPGQGIAGAGEQYF.

V usage is TRBV9 and J usage is TRBJ2-7; TRBD1 might be the D (5 bases). Trimming removed 5 bases at V and 2 bases at J, with 11 bases between. This CDR3 spans 13 amino acids. Germline V gives CDR1 SGDLS, CDR2 YYNGEE. The CDR3 reads CASSQQATYEQYF. The DNA of the CDR3 is TGTGCCAGCAGTCAACAGGCAACCTACGAGCAGTACTTC.